Listed below are T cell receptor beta chains from one sample, sequenced in a study of regulatory T cells in long-lasting Graves disease. A single record per CDR3 protein comes from TCRdb applying MiXCR to the multiplex PCR reads. The data contain roughly 420,000 distinct CDR3 sequences, about 16% of them singletons. Another study also made use of these data, one on T cells in Graves' hyperthyroidism and ophthalmopathy.

Sequences were derived from peripheral blood mononuclear cells (PBMCs), sampled at new diagnosis, from a patient treated with antithyroid drugs. The receptor source for this set is a woman in her twenties or thirties with Graves disease. Each CDR3 is given with its conserved first and last residue. D genes are given only for firm matches. Expanded clones are given a class, and other clones once, few, many or no size at all.

TRBV19,TRBJ2-7,-,many,TGTGCCACCAAGGGCAAGCCTAGCTCCTACGAGCAGTACTTC,CATKGKPSSYEQYF
TRBV12-3/TRBV12-4,TRBJ2-1,TRBD2,few,TGTGCCAGCAGTAGATTACTAGCGGGATATTACAATGAGCAGTTCTTC,CASSRLLAGYYNEQFF
TRBV20-1,TRBJ1-5,-,many,TGCAGTGCTAGAGGGCCCACTCAGGGTAGCAATCAGCCCCAGCATTTT,CSARGPTQGSNQPQHF
TRBV4-3,TRBJ2-1,TRBD2,-,TGCGCCAGCAGCCAAGATTTGGGGCGGGAGGTCTACAATGAGCAGTTCTTC,CASSQDLGREVYNEQFF
TRBV3-1,TRBJ2-4,-,many,TGTGCCAGCAGCCAAGAGGGCAGGGAGGACATTCAGTACTTC,CASSQEGREDIQYF
TRBV29-1,TRBJ2-7,TRBD2,many,TGCAGCGTTGGCCTTAGCGGGACCCTGAGTGAGCAGTACTTC,CSVGLSGTLSEQYF
TRBV5-1,TRBJ1-1,TRBD1,many,TGCGCCAGCAGCCCTGAGGGGGCCGAGTCTGAAGCTTTCTTT,CASSPEGAESEAFF
TRBV7-3,TRBJ2-3,-,many,TGTGCCAGCAGCCCTTTGGGGGACCGCACAGATACGCAGTATTTT,CASSPLGDRTDTQYF
TRBV20-1,TRBJ2-5,TRBD2,many,TGCAGTGCGATCGGGGGGGAGACCCAGTACTTC,CSAIGGETQYF
TRBV19,TRBJ1-1,-,-,TGTGCCAGTAGTATAGTTGGATTCGGGGGCACTGAAGCTTTCTTT,CASSIVGFGGTEAFF
TRBV28,TRBJ2-1,-,many,TGTGCCAGCAGTTCAAGTAAAAAGCTCTACAATGAGCAGTTCTTC,CASSSSKKLYNEQFF
TRBV6-5,TRBJ2-7,-,many,TGTGCCAGCAGTTACTCGAGTAGCGGACCCTACGAGCAGTACTTC,CASSYSSSGPYEQYF
TRBV20-1,TRBJ2-3,TRBD2,many,TGCAGTGCTAGAGATCCCCGGGGGGACCACCTCGTTAATACAGATACGCAGTATTTT,CSARDPRGDHLVNTDTQYF
TRBV9,TRBJ2-7,TRBD2,few,TGTGCCAGCAGCCGGCGGACTAGCGGGACTCCCAACGAGCAGTACTTC,CASSRRTSGTPNEQYF
TRBV7-8,TRBJ2-5,-,many,TGTGCCAGCAGCCCGGGGAGATTCGAGACGGTAACCCAGTACTTC,CASSPGRFETVTQYF
TRBV10-3,TRBJ2-1,TRBD2,many,TGTGCCATCAGTGACGGACTAGCGGGAGTCGGTGAGCAGTTCTTC,CAISDGLAGVGEQFF
TRBV25-1,TRBJ2-1,TRBD2,-,TGTGCCAGCAGTGATAGCGGGAGGGTGGGGAATGAGCAGTTCTTC,CASSDSGRVGNEQFF
TRBV28,TRBJ1-6,-,-,TGTGCCAGCAGCCACCGGGGCGGGTTAAATTCACCCCTCCACTTT,CASSHRGGLNSPLHF
TRBV19,TRBJ1-5,TRBD1,-,TGTGCCAGTACAGGGGGCTTTCAGCCCCAGCATTTT,CASTGGFQPQHF
TRBV2,TRBJ2-1,TRBD1,-,TGTGCCAGCAGGGACAGGGGAAAGGACAATGAGCAGTTCTTC,CASRDRGKDNEQFF
TRBV13,TRBJ2-7,-,few,TGTGCCAGCAGCTTAGGCCTAACTTGGGGACTGCCATACGAGCAGTACTTC,CASSLGLTWGLPYEQYF
TRBV12-3/TRBV12-4,TRBJ2-2,-,-,TGTGCCAGCAGTTTAGCCCAGGTATCCGGGGAGCTGTTTTTT,CASSLAQVSGELFF
TRBV27,TRBJ1-3,-,few,TGTGCCAGCAGTTTGAAGGGAAACACCATATATTTT,CASSLKGNTIYF
TRBV11-2,TRBJ1-1,-,many,TGTGCCAGCAGCCCAGGACAGCCTTTTGAAGCTTTCTTT,CASSPGQPFEAFF
TRBV18,TRBJ2-7,-,many,TGTGCCAGCTCATCACAGGTGGACTTAGACGAGCAGTACTTC,CASSSQVDLDEQYF
TRBV7-8,TRBJ2-3,-,many,TGTGCCAGCAGCTTAATCGGAGGGGCAGATACGCAGTATTTT,CASSLIGGADTQYF
TRBV5-6,TRBJ2-7,-,-,TGTGCCAGCAAAGGTACTGGGGACACAACCTACGAGCAGTACTTC,CASKGTGDTTYEQYF
TRBV18,TRBJ2-4,-,many,TGTGCCAGCTCACCAGGAACCGGTTCGAAAAACATTCAGTACTTC,CASSPGTGSKNIQYF
TRBV6-1,TRBJ2-1,TRBD2,many,TGTGCCAGCAGCTGGGGGACTAGCGGGATTACACGGAATGAGCAGTTCTTC,CASSWGTSGITRNEQFF
TRBV24-1,TRBJ2-2,TRBD1,many,TGTGCCACCAGTGATAAGGCCGAGCCAGCTTTGACAGGGGAAAACACCGGGGAGCTGTTTTTT,CATSDKAEPALTGENTGELFF
TRBV28,TRBJ1-2,-,many,TGTGCCAGCAGCTACCTAGGAGTACATAGCACCTTC,CASSYLGVHSTF
TRBV7-9,TRBJ1-1,-,many,TGTGCCAGCAGCTTAGGTTCGACGGGAGAAGCTTTCTTT,CASSLGSTGEAFF
TRBV3-1,TRBJ2-7,TRBD2,many,TGTGCCAGCAGCCCTTTAGCGGGGATTACCTACGAGCAGTACTTC,CASSPLAGITYEQYF
TRBV20-1,TRBJ2-1,-,few,TGCAGTGCTAGAGACACACTAGTATTCAATGAGCAGTTCTTC,CSARDTLVFNEQFF
TRBV7-9,TRBJ2-7,TRBD1,many,TGTGCCAGCAGCCCTAGTCGGCAGGGGGCTTACGAGCAGTACTTC,CASSPSRQGAYEQYF
TRBV28,TRBJ2-5,-,-,TGTGCCAGCAGTTTAAGGGGTTTTGAGACCCAGTACTTC,CASSLRGFETQYF
TRBV30,TRBJ2-7,-,many,TGTGCCTGGAGTGGGCTAGCCTACGAGCAGTACTTC,CAWSGLAYEQYF
TRBV3-1,TRBJ2-5,-,many,TGTGCCAGCAGCCAATCGCTAAGGGTCCCGGAGACCCAGTACTTC,CASSQSLRVPETQYF
TRBV7-9,TRBJ1-1,TRBD1,few,TGTGCCAGCAGCCTGAGACGGCAGGGGGCTGAAGCTTTCTTT,CASSLRRQGAEAFF
TRBV20-1,TRBJ2-7,TRBD2,many,TGCAGTGCTAGACCTCGGACTAGCGGGAGCTACGAGCAGTACTTC,CSARPRTSGSYEQYF
TRBV4-2,TRBJ2-1,TRBD2,many,TGTGCCAGCAGCGCACAACTAGCGGGAGGGCCCGGCGGTGAGCAGTTCTTC,CASSAQLAGGPGGEQFF
TRBV18,TRBJ1-1,TRBD1,many,TGTGCCAGCTCAGACCCCGGGACAGTATTAACTGAAGCTTTCTTT,CASSDPGTVLTEAFF
TRBV7-9,TRBJ2-3,-,many,TGTGCCAGCAGCCGAGCGTGGGAGAAACCAGGAGATACGCAGTATTTT,CASSRAWEKPGDTQYF
TRBV7-9,TRBJ2-4,-,few,TGTGCCAGCAGCCCTGCCCTGGGGGTGTCCCAGAAAGGACACATTCAGTACTTC,CASSPALGVSQKGHIQYF